These 24 T cell receptor beta chains were all obtained from the same sample, sequenced in a study of OX40 agonist ivuxolimab in advanced cancers. Sequenced by immunoSEQ multiplex PCR; TCRdb stores in-frame clones only, minus some. Among over 90,000 clones, 90% were seen once, and the ten largest hold roughly 0.16%. The specimen was CD4+ or CD8+ T cells sorted from blood, collected in a trial of the OX40 agonist ivuxolimab. Receptor source: an adult with an advanced solid tumor such as melanoma, head and neck, liver or kidney cancer.

In nucleotides, the CDR3 is TGCGCCAGCAGCGGTAGCGGAAATACCCAAAGGGAGACCCAGTACTTC. Residues: CASSGSGNTQRETQYF. The chain joins TRBV5-1 to TRBJ2-5; D is perhaps TRBD2 (6 bases). The CDR3 covers 16 residues. The V gene lost 4 bases and the J gene lost 5 bases, with 21 bases spanning the gap. Germline V lookup: CDR1 SGHRS, CDR2 YFSETQ.

The CDR3 sequence is CASVDRRNSPLHF. CDR3 in DNA: TGTGCCAGTGTGGACAGGCGGAATTCACCCCTCCACTTT. V and J are TRBV19 and TRBJ1-6; 7 bases are shared with TRBD1. The CDR3 has 13 residues. V trimming: 8 bases; J trimming: 7 bases; junction bases outside the gene matches: 5. CDR1 LNHDA and CDR2 SQIVND come from the germline V gene (reference sequence).

This chain connects TRBV4-2 to TRBJ1-2, with D possibly matching TRBD1 (5 bases). V shed 1 base and J shed 4 bases, with 10 bases lying between them. The CDR3 has 14 residues. Germline CDR1 LGHNA, CDR2 YNFKEQ. The CDR3 region has the DNA TGTGCCAGCAGCCAAGGGACGGGGACCTATGGCTACACCTTC. This encodes CASSQGTGTYGYTF.

The chain combines TRBV9 with TRBJ1-3; D is perhaps TRBD1 (6 bases). This CDR3 is built from 14 residues. Trimming stripped 3 bases from V and 3 bases from J, with 10 bases between. Germline CDR1 is SGDLS and CDR2 is YYNGEE. CDR3 nucleotide sequence: TGTGCCAGCAGCGCAACAGGGAATGGAAACACCATATATTTT. Translated: CASSATGNGNTIYF.

This chain links TRBV5-1 with TRBJ1-2, with D maybe TRBD1 (6 bases). The CDR3 sequence is 13 residues long. Germline V gives CDR1 SGHRS, CDR2 YFSETQ. Trimming left V 2 bases short and J 2 bases short, with 7 bases between. The CDR3 sequence: CASSFGQNYGYTF. Here the CDR3 DNA reads TGCGCCAGCAGCTTTGGACAGAACTATGGCTACACCTTC.

V and J are TRBV21-1 and TRBJ2-1. TRBV21-1 is designated a pseudogene. This CDR3 contains 10 residues. The CDR3 DNA is TGTGCCAGCAGCAAAGGGGAGCAGTTCTTC. Its translation is CASSKGEQFF.

V usage is TRBV14 and J usage is TRBJ2-2; 10 bases align to TRBD2. The germline gives CDR1 SGHDN, CDR2 FVKESK. The CDR3 consists of 16 residues. J gave up 5 bases and V 4 bases, and 7 bases lay outside the gene matches. CDR3 in DNA: TGTGCCAGCAGCCTGATCAGCGGGAGGGGAACCGGGGAGCTGTTTTTT. Its translation is CASSLISGRGTGELFF.

This chain joins TRBV18 and TRBJ2-1, with D maybe TRBD2 (6 bases). This CDR3 comprises 15 residues. Trimming took 4 bases from V and 1 from J, leaving 11 bases between them. Germline V gene lookup returns CDR1 KGHSH and CDR2 LQKENI. CDR3 residues: CASSLYGGSYNEQFF. CDR3 DNA: TGTGCCAGCTCACTATACGGGGGTTCCTACAATGAGCAGTTCTTC.

V is TRBV6-1 and J is TRBJ2-3; possibly TRBD2 for D (7 bases). The germline gives CDR1 MNHNS, CDR2 SASEGT. The CDR3 totals 14 residues. Trimming took 6 bases from V and 3 from J, leaving 13 bases between them. The CDR3 nucleotides are TGTGCCAGCAGGGCGGAGGGGGGGACAGATACGCAGTATTTT. Its translation is CASRAEGGTDTQYF.

This chain uses TRBV2 with TRBJ2-7; no definite D call. Trimming removed 5 bases at V and 2 bases at J, with 4 bases between. This CDR3 contains 11 residues. The germline CDR1 and CDR2 sequences are SNHLY and FYNNEI. The CDR3 DNA sequence: TGTGCCAGCAGTCGTACCTACGAGCAGTACTTC. This translates into CASSRTYEQYF. Full variable domain (rest looked up from reference TRBV2 and TRBJ2-7): EPEVTQTPSHQVTQMGQEVILRCVPISNHLYFYWYRQILGQKVEFLVSFYNNEISEKSEIFDDQFSVERPDGSNFTLKIRSTKLEDSAMYFCASSRTYEQYFGPGTRLTVT.

The V call is TRBV7-8, the J call TRBJ2-7; 8 nucleotides agree with TRBD1. Germline trimming cut 3 bases from V and 5 bases from J; bases unmatched to any gene: 6. The CDR3 sequence is 14 residues long. Germline V gene sequence: CDR1 SGHVS, CDR2 FQNEAQ. CDR3 sequence reads: CASSFTGGRDEQYF. Written as DNA, the CDR3 is TGTGCCAGCAGCTTTACAGGGGGACGCGACGAGCAGTACTTC.

The V and J genes are TRBV2 and TRBJ2-1; D is perhaps TRBD2 (6 bases). The CDR3 spans 13 residues. Per germline, CDR1 SNHLY and CDR2 FYNNEI. The V gene lost 3 bases and the J gene lost 8 bases, with 11 bases spanning the gap. The CDR3 nucleotides are TGTGCCAGCAGTGATCAAGGGGACTATGAGCAGTTCTTC. This translates into CASSDQGDYEQFF.

This chain connects TRBV6-5 to TRBJ2-4; D unclear. The CDR3 runs to 13 residues. Germline values: CDR1 MNHEY, CDR2 SVGAGI. Trimming cost V 0 bases and J 2 bases, with 2 bases left between them. This chain's CDR3 is CASSYSPKNIQYF. The CDR3 nucleotides are TGTGCCAGCAGTTACTCTCCCAAAAACATTCAGTACTTC.

This clone was observed once. The chain joins TRBV6-5 to TRBJ1-2; 11 nucleotides line up with TRBD1. This CDR3 has 15 amino acids. Looked up from germline, CDR1 is MNHEY and CDR2 is SVGAGI. J was trimmed by 4 bases and V by 6 bases; bases with no gene match: 7. The CDR3 sequence is CASRTRDRGSYGYTF. In DNA form, the CDR3 reads TGTGCCAGCAGGACCCGGGACAGGGGGAGCTATGGCTACACCTTC.

This clone was counted a few times. This chain connects TRBV28 to TRBJ2-1, with 9 bases identical to TRBD1. Germline V gene lookup returns CDR1 MDHEN and CDR2 SYDVKM. Trimming took 4 bases from V and 4 from J; bases not matched to a gene: 5. The CDR3 is 15 residues long. The CDR3 region is CASSSAGTGYNEQFF. In DNA form, the CDR3 reads TGTGCCAGCAGTTCTGCCGGGACAGGGTACAATGAGCAGTTCTTC.

This chain links TRBV27 with TRBJ2-7; tentatively, D is TRBD1 (6 bases). This CDR3 comprises 14 residues. Trimming took 3 bases from V and 2 from J, leaving 11 bases between them. CDR1 and CDR2 (germline): MNHEY, SMNVEV (reference sequence). The CDR3, as DNA: TGTGCCAGCAGTTTCTCGGCAGGGGCCTACGAGCAGTACTTC. It yields the protein CASSFSAGAYEQYF.

J is TRBJ1-5 and V is TRBV19; 7 positions match TRBD1. The CDR3 runs 16 residues. Germline loops: CDR1 LNHDA, CDR2 SQIVND (reference sequence). Unmatched junction bases numbered 10, after V lost 4 bases and J lost 4 bases. Here the CDR3 reads CASSRTGGAFNQPQHF. CDR3 nucleotides: TGTGCCAGTAGTAGGACAGGAGGTGCCTTTAATCAGCCCCAGCATTTT.

V usage is TRBV2 and J usage is TRBJ1-1; TRBD1 is a possible D gene (6 bases). V was cut by 7 bases and J by 4 bases, with 10 bases left in between. Germline CDR1 and CDR2: SNHLY and FYNNEI. The CDR3 contains 12 residues. The CDR3 is CASNGGGTEAFF. The CDR3 DNA is TGTGCCAGCAATGGGGGCGGCACTGAAGCTTTCTTT.

The rearrangement uses TRBV15 and TRBJ2-5; D may match TRBD1 or TRBD2 (5 bases each). V gave up 3 bases and J gave up 5 bases, with 16 bases separating them. The CDR3 spans 15 residues. Looked up from germline, CDR1 is LNHNV and CDR2 is YYDKDF (reference sequence). The CDR3 bases are TGTGCCACCAGCAGCCCCCGGGTGGGACGGGAGACCCAGTACTTC. It specifies CATSSPRVGRETQYF.

This clone was seen more than once but under ten times. The chain is built from TRBV9 and TRBJ2-3, with TRBD1 matching 8 bases. Germline trimming cut 4 bases from V and 2 bases from J; bases unmatched to any gene: 9. The V gene's germline CDR1 is SGDLS and CDR2 YYNGEE. CDR3 length: 16 residues. The CDR3 DNA reads as TGTGCCAGCAGCCCCGCGGGACAGGCGTTCACAGATACGCAGTATTTT. As protein: CASSPAGQAFTDTQYF.

The chain links TRBV12-5 to TRBJ2-5; tentative D call: TRBD1 (6 bases). Trimming left V 6 bases short and J 0 bases short, with 14 bases between. CDR1 is LGHNT and CDR2 is FRNRAP in the germline V gene. CDR3 size: 15 residues. The CDR3 DNA reads TGTGCTAGTGGATCCGGGACAACGTACCAAGAGACCCAGTACTTC. This gives the protein CASGSGTTYQETQYF.

The chain uses TRBV27 and TRBJ2-7; 9 bases match TRBD2. The junction had 14 bases not matched to a gene; V was cut back by 10 bases and J by 1 base. Germline assignment: CDR1 MNHEY and CDR2 SMNVEV (reference sequence). CDR3 length: 16 amino acids. CDR3 in DNA: TGTGCCAAACCGGGACTAGCTTCTCCCTCATCCTACGAGCAGTACTTC. Translation gives CAKPGLASPSSYEQYF.

This clone was detected only once. The chain has TRBV9 and TRBJ2-1; 8 bases are a match to TRBD2. The junction had 7 bases not matched to a gene; V was cut back by 0 bases and J by 5 bases. The germline V gene has CDR1 SGDLS and CDR2 YYNGEE. This CDR3 contains 16 residues. The CDR3 reads CASSVGAGGRHNEQFF. The CDR3 DNA is TGTGCCAGCAGCGTAGGGGCGGGGGGCCGCCACAATGAGCAGTTCTTC.

The chain carries TRBV28 and TRBJ2-7; possibly TRBD2 for D (5 bases). Trimming removed 5 bases from V and 0 bases from J, with 14 bases in between. The CDR3 length is 15 residues. Germline V gives CDR1 MDHEN, CDR2 SYDVKM. The CDR3 nucleotides read TGTGCCAGCAGTCTTATCCTCGGGGACTCCTACGAGCAGTACTTC. This codes for CASSLILGDSYEQYF.